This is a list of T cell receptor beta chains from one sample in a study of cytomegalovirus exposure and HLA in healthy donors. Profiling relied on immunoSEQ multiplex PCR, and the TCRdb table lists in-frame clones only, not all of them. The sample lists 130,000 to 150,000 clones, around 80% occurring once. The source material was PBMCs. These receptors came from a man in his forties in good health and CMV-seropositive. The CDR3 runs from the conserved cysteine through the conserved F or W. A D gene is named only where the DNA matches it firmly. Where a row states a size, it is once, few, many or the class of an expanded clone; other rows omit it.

CDR3aa: CASSLVEGAEGYTF
CDR3nt: TGTGCCAGCAGTTTAGTGGAGGGGGCCGAGGGCTACACCTTC
j_gene: TRBJ1-2
d_gene: TRBD1
abundance: -
v_gene: TRBV27

CDR3aa: CAISGDRGSNEQFF
CDR3nt: TGTGCCATCTCGGGGGACAGGGGATCCAATGAGCAGTTCTTC
j_gene: TRBJ2-1
d_gene: TRBD1
abundance: -
v_gene: TRBV27

CDR3aa: CASRSADTQYF
CDR3nt: TGCGCCAGCAGATCGGCAGATACGCAGTATTTT
j_gene: TRBJ2-3
d_gene: -
abundance: -
v_gene: TRBV4-3

CDR3aa: CSVDHGTSSYEQYF
CDR3nt: TGCAGCGTTGACCACGGGACATCCTCCTACGAGCAGTACTTC
j_gene: TRBJ2-7
d_gene: -
abundance: -
v_gene: TRBV29-1

CDR3aa: CASSPIQQGADNEQFF
CDR3nt: TGTGCCAGCTCACCAATTCAACAGGGGGCTGATAATGAGCAGTTCTTC
j_gene: TRBJ2-1
d_gene: TRBD1
abundance: -
v_gene: TRBV18

CDR3aa: CASSLGMRQGYEQYF
CDR3nt: TGCGCCAGCAGCTTGGGAATGAGACAGGGCTACGAGCAGTACTTC
j_gene: TRBJ2-7
d_gene: TRBD1
abundance: once
v_gene: TRBV5-1

CDR3aa: CASSRTLGPYEQYF
CDR3nt: TGCGCCAGCAGCCGGACATTAGGACCCTACGAGCAGTACTTC
j_gene: TRBJ2-7
d_gene: -
abundance: -
v_gene: TRBV4-3

CDR3aa: CSVLTDPYQPQHF
CDR3nt: TGCAGCGTTCTGACAGATCCTTATCAGCCCCAGCATTTT
j_gene: TRBJ1-5
d_gene: -
abundance: -
v_gene: TRBV29-1

CDR3aa: CASSWGGGANTEAFF
CDR3nt: TGTGCCAGCAGCTGGGGAGGGGGGGCGAACACTGAAGCTTTCTTT
j_gene: TRBJ1-1
d_gene: -
abundance: -
v_gene: TRBV28

CDR3aa: CASSYVERGDYEQYF
CDR3nt: TGTGCCAGCAGTTACGTCGAAAGGGGCGATTACGAGCAGTACTTC
j_gene: TRBJ2-7
d_gene: -
abundance: once
v_gene: TRBV6-6

CDR3aa: CASSQVRSSYNEQFF
CDR3nt: TGTGCCAGCAGCCAAGTTAGGAGCTCCTACAATGAGCAGTTCTTC
j_gene: TRBJ2-1
d_gene: -
abundance: few
v_gene: TRBV14

CDR3aa: CAWRGLAVTDTQYF
CDR3nt: TGTGCCTGGAGAGGACTAGCGGTCACAGATACGCAGTATTTT
j_gene: TRBJ2-3
d_gene: TRBD2
abundance: -
v_gene: TRBV30

CDR3aa: CASSYSGQSYTEAFF
CDR3nt: TGTGCCAGCAGTTACTCGGGACAGTCCTACACTGAAGCTTTCTTT
j_gene: TRBJ1-1
d_gene: TRBD1
abundance: -
v_gene: TRBV6-5

CDR3aa: CASSASRDRSTDTQYF
CDR3nt: TGTGCCAGCAGCGCTAGTAGGGACAGGAGCACAGATACGCAGTATTTT
j_gene: TRBJ2-3
d_gene: TRBD1
abundance: -
v_gene: TRBV9

CDR3aa: CSVGQGANEQYF
CDR3nt: TGCAGCGTTGGACAGGGGGCGAACGAGCAGTACTTC
j_gene: TRBJ2-7
d_gene: TRBD1
abundance: -
v_gene: TRBV29-1

CDR3aa: CASSYDRVSYEQYF
CDR3nt: TGTGCCAGCAGTTACGACAGGGTATCCTACGAGCAGTACTTC
j_gene: TRBJ2-7
d_gene: TRBD1
abundance: -
v_gene: TRBV6-6

CDR3aa: CASKGSSPYNEQFF
CDR3nt: TGTGCCAGCAAAGGGAGCAGCCCTTACAATGAGCAGTTCTTC
j_gene: TRBJ2-1
d_gene: -
abundance: -
v_gene: TRBV7-8

CDR3aa: CATEGGEKLFF
CDR3nt: TGTGCCACCGAGGGAGGGGAAAAACTGTTTTTT
j_gene: TRBJ1-4
d_gene: -
abundance: -
v_gene: TRBV2

CDR3aa: CASSQDGGADTQYF
CDR3nt: TGCGCCAGCAGCCAAGATGGGGGGGCAGATACGCAGTATTTT
j_gene: TRBJ2-3
d_gene: TRBD2
abundance: -
v_gene: TRBV4-3

CDR3aa: CASTRTGPNTGELFF
CDR3nt: TGTGCCAGCACCAGGACAGGTCCGAACACCGGGGAGCTGTTTTTT
j_gene: TRBJ2-2
d_gene: TRBD1
abundance: once
v_gene: TRBV2

CDR3aa: CASSPVTSGGGTDTQYF
CDR3nt: TGTGCCAGCAGTCCTGTGACTAGCGGGGGTGGTACAGATACGCAGTATTTT
j_gene: TRBJ2-3
d_gene: TRBD2
abundance: -
v_gene: TRBV27